This record concerns one TCR beta chain sequence. Its specificity is not known. This entry is derived from a study of T cell responses to AZD1222 COVID-19 vaccine. Whole-study findings and limits: Without day 14 samples, only post-peak T cell repertoires were studied.

Profiling relied on immunoSEQ multiplex PCR, and the TCRdb table lists in-frame clones only, not all of them. The data hold about 94,000 clones, with 85% to 90% observed a single time. Germline V gives CDR1 SNHLY, CDR2 FYNNEI. The V end was cut by 7 bases, the J end by 4 bases, with 11 bases between. The length of the CDR3 is 12 residues. Second doses that came at about 4 or about 12 weeks were put together. Sequences were derived from peripheral blood, sampled 28 days after the second AZD1222 dose. The TCR was taken from an adult who received the AZD1222 COVID-19 vaccine. This chain connects TRBV2 to TRBJ2-7; D not certain. The CDR3 DNA reads TGTGCCAGCACGGGCCGAGATTACGAGCAGTACTTC. Translation gives CASTGRDYEQYF.